This TCR beta chain was documented in a study of cytomegalovirus exposure and HLA in healthy donors. CDR1 is SNHLY and CDR2 is FYNNEI in the germline V gene. The CDR3 loop spans 14 amino acids. J was trimmed by 3 bases and V by 4 bases; bases with no gene match: 2. For this clone: Its antigen is still unknown.

Study results and caveats: Researchers reported from a later analysis that most CMV-associated TCR beta chains appeared HLA-restricted. A later analysis found common viral pathogens apparently linked to several of the most significant clusters.

The PCR used 60 Vbeta and 13 Jbeta primers. Using immunoSEQ multiplex PCR, the repertoire was profiled, and TCRdb retains in-frame clones only, with some absent. The table lists around 160,000 clones, around 84% of them singletons. This receptor was obtained from a male donor in good health and CMV-seropositive. Sequencing input: PBMCs. The V gene is TRBV2, the J gene TRBJ2-1, with 8 bases lining up with TRBD2. The CDR3 sequence: CASSGGTSYNEQFF. DNA of the CDR3: TGTGCCAGCAGTGGCGGGACTAGCTACAATGAGCAGTTCTTC.